Following are 22 T cell receptor beta chains from one sample sequenced in a study of blood T cells in healthy people across ages. With a J-beta primer mix and a sample-barcoded 5' primer, a second PCR ran roughly 6 to 11 cycles. Each CDR3 protein gets one entry after TCRdb re-called the 5' RACE reads with MiXCR. Among fewer than 2,000,000 distinct CDR3 sequences listed, about 39% were seen once. The sequenced sample was blood. These receptors all stem from a human donor in good health.

This clonotype was picked up a small number of times. The chain employs TRBV29-1 and TRBJ2-5; TRBD1 might be the D (6 bases). Germline V gene lookup returns CDR1 SQVTM and CDR2 ANQGSEA. Deletions cut 2 bases from V and 5 bases from J, with 9 bases between. The CDR3 spans 12 residues. The CDR3 DNA reads as TGCAGCGTTGAATCAGGGGTGGAGACCCAGTACTTC. Amino acids: CSVESGVETQYF.

J is TRBJ1-5 and V is TRBV15, with a tentative D call TRBD1 (5 bases). The CDR3 is 15 amino acids. Germline V gives CDR1 LNHNV, CDR2 YYDKDF (reference sequence). V dropped 0 bases and J dropped 2 bases, with 8 bases sitting between them. The CDR3 region is CATSREQGGNQPQHF. The CDR3 DNA follows: TGTGCCACCAGCAGAGAGCAGGGTGGCAATCAGCCCCAGCATTTT.

This clonotype was counted a few times. The rearrangement joins TRBV4-3 to TRBJ1-2; tentatively, D is TRBD1 (5 bases). The V gene's germline CDR1 is LGHNA and CDR2 YSLEER. V shed 1 base and J shed 2 bases, with 17 bases lying between them. The CDR3 loop spans 17 amino acids. CDR3 amino acids: CASSQGYGGGRNYGYTF. The CDR3 DNA sequence: TGCGCCAGCAGCCAAGGGTACGGGGGAGGGAGGAACTATGGCTACACCTTC.

For this clonotype: Relative to the germline gene, one junction end is altered; a read error may explain this. The chain employs TRBV6-2 or TRBV6-3 and TRBJ2-4; 7 nucleotides line up with TRBD1. The DNA end favors TRBJ2-7, so the J call may be wrong. Germline CDR1 is MNHEY and CDR2 is SVGEGT. This CDR3 has 13 amino acids. CDR3 region: CAGRTSTGDEQYF. The CDR3 region has the DNA TGTGCCGGCAGGACATCAACAGGGGACGAGCAGTACTTC.

This rearrangement joins TRBV29-1 to TRBJ1-2; D possibly corresponds to TRBD1 (6 bases). The CDR3 runs to 14 residues. V gave up 0 bases and J gave up 8 bases, with 16 bases separating them. CDR1 SQVTM and CDR2 ANQGSEA come from the germline V gene. This chain's CDR3 is CSVEEQGGTGGYTF. CDR3 DNA: TGCAGCGTTGAAGAACAGGGCGGAACGGGAGGCTACACCTTC.

A note on this clonotype: The junction departs from germline at one end; a sequencing error may be responsible. This chain connects TRBV7-2 to TRBJ1-2, with D perhaps TRBD1 (6 bases). The CDR3 is 15 residues long. Germline V gene data show CDR1 as SGHTA and CDR2 as FQGNSA. The CDR3 DNA reads TGTGCCAGCAGCTTTCAGGGCGGGGGCGTGAGTGGCTACGCCTTC. Amino acids: CASSFQGGGVSGYAF.

This clonotype appeared a few times. The chain has TRBV20-1 and TRBJ2-7; 11 positions agree with TRBD2. This CDR3 comprises 16 residues. V lost 2 bases to trimming and J lost 3 bases; unmatched junction nucleotides: 9. CDR1 is DFQATT, CDR2 SNEGSKA, per germline (reference sequence). DNA for the CDR3: TGCAGTGCTAGACGGCTAGCGGGGGGTTCAGTCTACGAGCAGTACTTC. Translating gives CSARRLAGGSVYEQYF.

V and J are TRBV20-1 and TRBJ2-5; 9 bases line up with TRBD2. The CDR3 totals 13 residues. Trimming at V came to 6 bases and at J to 11 bases, leaving 13 bases not matched to a gene. Per germline, CDR1 DFQATT and CDR2 SNEGSKA (reference sequence). CDR3 amino acids: CSAVGLAGREQYF. The CDR3 DNA is TGCAGTGCCGTTGGGCTAGCGGGGCGGGAGCAGTACTTC.

The chain couples TRBV5-1 to TRBJ2-3; 11 bases fit TRBD2. V lost 4 bases, J lost 0 bases, and 13 bases stayed unmatched. This CDR3 has 19 amino acids. The germline gives CDR1 SGHRS, CDR2 YFSETQ. The DNA of the CDR3 is TGCGCCAGCAGCCGTGTCGGAATAGCGGGGGGGACTAGCACAGATACGCAGTATTTT. Encoded protein: CASSRVGIAGGTSTDTQYF. Full variable domain (outside the CDR3, taken from reference TRBV5-1 and TRBJ2-3): KAGVTQTPRYLIKTRGQQVTLSCSPISGHRSVSWYQQTPGQGLQFLFEYFSETQRNKGNFPGRFSGRQFSNSRSEMNVSTLELGDSALYLCASSRVGIAGGTSTDTQYFGPGTRLTVL.

This clonotype was seen more than once but under ten times. The chain has TRBV12-3 or TRBV12-4 and TRBJ2-1; 8 positions match TRBD1. V dropped 6 bases and J dropped 2; count of bases not matched to a gene: 9. This CDR3 comprises 16 residues. CDR3 in amino acids: CASRPKTGDPYNEQFF. The CDR3 bases are TGTGCCAGCAGGCCTAAGACAGGGGATCCCTACAATGAGCAGTTCTTC.

This clonotype occurred a few times. The chain employs TRBV11-3 and TRBJ1-1; D is undetermined. CDR1 and CDR2 (germline): SGHNT, YENEEA. This CDR3 region has 12 residues. V was shortened by 2 bases and J by 8 bases, with 9 bases between the two germline ends. The CDR3 reads CASSLSLREAFF. In DNA, the CDR3 is TGTGCCAGCAGCTTAAGTCTTAGAGAAGCTTTCTTT.

The chain combines TRBV11-2 with TRBJ1-1; perhaps TRBD1 as D (5 bases). V lost 1 base and J lost 7, with 16 bases in between. This CDR3 has 15 residues. The germline V gene encodes CDR1 SGHAT and CDR2 FQNNGV. CDR3 sequence: CASSLVHQGGVEAFF. In DNA form, the CDR3 reads TGTGCCAGCAGCTTAGTTCATCAGGGCGGTGTTGAAGCTTTCTTT.

In regard to this clonotype: At one end the junction does not follow the germline gene, possibly because of a read error. The chain uses TRBV6-1 and TRBJ2-1, with D unresolved. The CDR3 has 15 amino acids. CDR1 is MNHNS, CDR2 SASEGT, per germline. CDR3 nucleotide sequence: TGTGCCAGCAGGGACCTGGGCCATAAAGCCCATGAGCCGTTCTTC. It is translated as CASRDLGHKAHEPFF.

This clonotype was seen a handful of times. The chain uses TRBV20-1 and TRBJ2-7; 8 bases fit TRBD2. Germline CDR1 and CDR2: DFQATT and SNEGSKA (reference sequence). The V gene end was trimmed by 5 bases and the J gene end by 2 bases; junction bases not matched to a gene: 17. There are 17 residues in the CDR3. In DNA form, the CDR3 reads TGCAGTGCTGGACGGCCCCTAAGCGGGAGTTTTACCTACGAGCAGTACTTC. This gives the protein CSAGRPLSGSFTYEQYF.

This chain links TRBV20-1 with TRBJ2-6; 9 bases map to TRBD1. Looked up from germline, CDR1 is DFQATT and CDR2 is SNEGSKA (reference sequence). V shed 4 bases, J shed 2 bases, and the junction held 6 bases outside the gene matches. The CDR3 has 16 amino acids. CDR3 sequence reads: CSAIRTGGAGANVLTF. In DNA, the CDR3 is TGCAGTGCTATACGTACAGGGGGCGCTGGGGCCAACGTCCTGACTTTC.

The table lists this clonotype with many counts. This rearrangement joins TRBV29-1 to TRBJ2-1; 8 positions agree with TRBD2. V lost 4 bases to trimming and J lost 5 bases; unmatched junction nucleotides: 10. This CDR3 has 15 amino acids. Germline CDR1 is SQVTM and CDR2 is ANQGSEA. The CDR3 DNA is TGCAGCGTTGGGGGAGCGGGAGACTTCGACAATGAGCAGTTCTTC. Its translation is CSVGGAGDFDNEQFF.

The rearrangement links TRBV29-1 to TRBJ2-5, with 15 bases fitting TRBD2. The CDR3 sequence is 17 residues long. CDR1 is SQVTM and CDR2 is ANQGSEA in the germline V gene. Trimming cost V 6 bases and J 4 bases; bases outside gene matches: 12. CDR3 coding DNA: TGCAGCGTCGATGGACTAGCGGGGGGGCAATCGGGAGAGACCCAGTACTTC. Its translation is CSVDGLAGGQSGETQYF. The entire variable domain, with the rest obtained from reference TRBV29-1 and TRBJ2-5, is as follows: SAVISQKPSRDICQRGTSLTIQCQVDSQVTMMFWYRQQPGQSLTLIATANQGSEATYESGFVIDKFPISRPNLTFSTLTVSNMSPEDSSIYLCSVDGLAGGQSGETQYFGPGTRLLVL.

This clonotype appeared a few times. This chain links TRBV7-2 with TRBJ2-1, with D perhaps matching TRBD1 or TRBD2 (5 bases each). Germline V gives CDR1 SGHTA, CDR2 FQGNSA. The germline V and J ends were trimmed by 5 bases and 12 bases, with 14 bases remaining between them. This CDR3 has 12 residues. The CDR3 DNA reads TGTGCCAGCAGCCACCCGGGGCTCCCGCAGTTCTTC. This encodes CASSHPGLPQFF. The full variable domain, rest sourced from reference TRBV7-2 and TRBJ2-1, is GAGVSQSPSNKVTEKGKDVELRCDPISGHTALYWYRQSLGQGLEFLIYFQGNSAPDKSGLPSDRFSAERTGGSVSTLTIQRTQQEDSAVYLCASSHPGLPQFFGPGTRLTVL.

Details on this clonotype: As the CDR3 is not closed by the conserved phenylalanine or tryptophan, this likely results from a read error. V gene TRBV28 combines with J gene TRBJ2-1; D may be TRBD1 (6 bases). V lost 7 bases to trimming and J lost 0 bases, with 16 bases between them. This CDR3 has 16 amino acids. Germline lookup yields CDR1 MDHEN and CDR2 SYDVKM. The CDR3 spells CASNNQQGSSYNEQFL. The CDR3 coding sequence is TGTGCCAGCAATAATCAACAGGGCAGCTCCTACAATGAGCAGTTCTTA.

There are a few counts of this clonotype. V gene TRBV6-1 combines with J gene TRBJ2-4; D is undetermined. The better agreement between TRBJ2-7 and the DNA end casts doubt on the J call. The CDR3 runs 14 residues. Looked up from germline, CDR1 is MNHNS and CDR2 is SASEGT. The CDR3: CASTLKRQTSEQYF. The CDR3 coding sequence is TGTGCCAGCACCCTGAAGCGTCAGACCTCCGAGCAGTACTTC.

At least ten counts were recorded for this clonotype. J is TRBJ2-1 and V is TRBV20-1, with D perhaps assigned TRBD1 or TRBD2 (5 bases each). V was clipped by 0 bases and J by 5 bases, with 14 bases between them. CDR1 is DFQATT, CDR2 SNEGSKA, per germline (reference sequence). CDR3 length: 15 residues. CDR3 in amino acids: CSARDLARENNEQFF. In DNA form, the CDR3 reads TGCAGTGCTAGAGATCTAGCCAGGGAGAACAATGAGCAGTTCTTC.

This clonotype was observed a few times. The chain combines TRBV20-1 with TRBJ2-4; TRBD1 matches at 9 bases. The junction had 9 bases not matched to a gene; V was cut back by 3 bases and J by 6 bases. The CDR3 spans 15 residues. Germline CDR1 reads DFQATT; CDR2 reads SNEGSKA (reference sequence). The CDR3 nucleotides read TGCAGTGCTAGGCCCATGGGACAGGGTGGAAACATTCAGTACTTC. Protein: CSARPMGQGGNIQYF.